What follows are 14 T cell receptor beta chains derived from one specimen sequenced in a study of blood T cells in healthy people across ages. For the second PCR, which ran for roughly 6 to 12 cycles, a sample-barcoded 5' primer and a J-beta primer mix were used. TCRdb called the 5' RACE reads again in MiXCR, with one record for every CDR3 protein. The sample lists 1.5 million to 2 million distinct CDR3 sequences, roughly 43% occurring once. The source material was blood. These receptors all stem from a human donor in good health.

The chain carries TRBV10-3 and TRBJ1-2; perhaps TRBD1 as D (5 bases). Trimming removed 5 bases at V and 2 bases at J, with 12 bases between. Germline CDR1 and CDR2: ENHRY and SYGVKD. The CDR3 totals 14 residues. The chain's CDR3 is CAISSGGGNYGYTF. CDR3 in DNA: TGTGCCATCAGTAGCGGTGGGGGGAACTATGGCTACACCTTC.

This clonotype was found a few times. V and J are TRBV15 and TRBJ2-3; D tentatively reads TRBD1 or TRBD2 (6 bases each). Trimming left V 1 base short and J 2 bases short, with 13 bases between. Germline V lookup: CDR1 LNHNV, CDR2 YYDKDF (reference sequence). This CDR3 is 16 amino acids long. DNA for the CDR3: TGTGCCACCAGCAGAGCGAAGGGGGGTTACACAGATACGCAGTATTTT. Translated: CATSRAKGGYTDTQYF. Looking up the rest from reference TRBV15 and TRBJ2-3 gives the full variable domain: DAMVIQNPRYQVTQFGKPVTLSCSQTLNHNVMYWYQQKSSQAPKLLFHYYDKDFNNEADTPDNFQSRRPNTSFCFLDIRSPGLGDTAMYLCATSRAKGGYTDTQYFGPGTRLTVL.

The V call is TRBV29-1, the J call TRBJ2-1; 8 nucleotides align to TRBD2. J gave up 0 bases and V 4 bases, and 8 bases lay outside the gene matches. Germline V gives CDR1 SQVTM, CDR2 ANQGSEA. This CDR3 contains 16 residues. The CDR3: CSVVSAGVNSYNEQFF. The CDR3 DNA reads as TGCAGCGTTGTTTCAGCGGGGGTGAACTCCTACAATGAGCAGTTCTTC.

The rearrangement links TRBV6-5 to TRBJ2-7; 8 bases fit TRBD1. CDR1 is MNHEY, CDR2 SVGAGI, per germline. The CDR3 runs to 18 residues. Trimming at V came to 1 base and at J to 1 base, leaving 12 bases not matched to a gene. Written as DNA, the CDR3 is TGTGCCAGCAGTTACTTAGAAACTACGGACAGGGAGTCCTACGAGCAGTACTTC. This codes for CASSYLETTDRESYEQYF.

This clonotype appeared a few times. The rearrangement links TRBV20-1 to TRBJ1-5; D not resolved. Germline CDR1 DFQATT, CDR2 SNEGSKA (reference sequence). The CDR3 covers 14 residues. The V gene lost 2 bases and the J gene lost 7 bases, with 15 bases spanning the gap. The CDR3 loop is CSARLGRGRQPQHF. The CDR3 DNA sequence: TGCAGTGCTAGACTAGGCCGAGGTAGGCAGCCCCAGCATTTT.

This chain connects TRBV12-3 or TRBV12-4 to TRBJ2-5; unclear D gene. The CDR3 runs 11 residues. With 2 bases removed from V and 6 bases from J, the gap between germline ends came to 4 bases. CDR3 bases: TGTGCCAGCAGTTTACAAAAGACCCAGTACTTC. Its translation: CASSLQKTQYF.

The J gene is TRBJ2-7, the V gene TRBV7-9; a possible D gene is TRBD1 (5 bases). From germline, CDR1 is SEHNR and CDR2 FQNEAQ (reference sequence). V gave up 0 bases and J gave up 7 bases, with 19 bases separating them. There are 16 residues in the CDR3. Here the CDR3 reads CASSLATGASTGEQYF. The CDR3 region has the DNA TGTGCCAGCAGCTTAGCGACTGGGGCCTCGACTGGGGAGCAGTACTTC. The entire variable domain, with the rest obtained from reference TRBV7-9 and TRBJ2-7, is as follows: DTGVSQNPRHKITKRGQNVTFRCDPISEHNRLYWYRQTLGQGPEFLTYFQNEAQLEKSRLLSDRFSAERPKGSFSTLEIQRTEQGDSAMYLCASSLATGASTGEQYFGPGTRLTVT.

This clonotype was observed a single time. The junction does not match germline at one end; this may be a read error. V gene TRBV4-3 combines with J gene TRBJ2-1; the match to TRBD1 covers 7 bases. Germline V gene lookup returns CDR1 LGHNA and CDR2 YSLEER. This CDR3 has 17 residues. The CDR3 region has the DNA TGCGCCAACAGCCAAGAGCTCCGGGACAGCCCCAACAATGAGCAGTTCTTC. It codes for CANSQELRDSPNNEQFF.

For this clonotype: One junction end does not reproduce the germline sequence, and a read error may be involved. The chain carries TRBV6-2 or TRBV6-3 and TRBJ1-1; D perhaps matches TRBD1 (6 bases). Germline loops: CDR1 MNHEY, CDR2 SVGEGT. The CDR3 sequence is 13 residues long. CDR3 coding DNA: TGTGCCGGCAGCCCGGGGGGCACTCGTGAAGCTTTCTTT. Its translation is CAGSPGGTREAFF.

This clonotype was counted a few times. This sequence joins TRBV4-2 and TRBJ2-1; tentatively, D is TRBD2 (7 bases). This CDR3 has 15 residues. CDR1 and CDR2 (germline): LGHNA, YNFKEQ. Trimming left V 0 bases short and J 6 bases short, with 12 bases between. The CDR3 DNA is TGTGCCAGCAGCCAAGAGAGGGGGGGGGGCAATGAGCAGTTCTTC. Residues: CASSQERGGGNEQFF.

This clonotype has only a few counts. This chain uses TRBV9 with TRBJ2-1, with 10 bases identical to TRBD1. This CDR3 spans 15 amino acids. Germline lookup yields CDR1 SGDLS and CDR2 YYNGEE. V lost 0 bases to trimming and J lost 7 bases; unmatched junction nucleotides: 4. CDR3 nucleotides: TGTGCCAGCAGCGTAGCCGGGGACAGGGGAAATGAGCAGTTCTTC. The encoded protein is CASSVAGDRGNEQFF.

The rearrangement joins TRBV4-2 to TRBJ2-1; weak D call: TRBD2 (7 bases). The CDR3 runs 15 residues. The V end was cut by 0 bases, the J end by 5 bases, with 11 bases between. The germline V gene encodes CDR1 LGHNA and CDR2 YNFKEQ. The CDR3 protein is CASSQELRGHNEQFF. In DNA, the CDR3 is TGTGCCAGCAGCCAAGAGTTGCGGGGGCACAATGAGCAGTTCTTC.

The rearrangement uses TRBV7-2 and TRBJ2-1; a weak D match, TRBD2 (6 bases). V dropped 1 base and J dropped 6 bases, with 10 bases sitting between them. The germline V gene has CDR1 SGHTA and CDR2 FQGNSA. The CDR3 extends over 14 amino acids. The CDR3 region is CASSLDQGGNEQFF. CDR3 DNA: TGTGCCAGCAGCTTAGACCAGGGAGGCAATGAGCAGTTCTTC.

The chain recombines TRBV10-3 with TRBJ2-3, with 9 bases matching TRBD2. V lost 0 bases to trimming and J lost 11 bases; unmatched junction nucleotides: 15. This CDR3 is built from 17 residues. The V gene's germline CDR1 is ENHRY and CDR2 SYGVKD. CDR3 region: CAISESTGSGGTYEQYF. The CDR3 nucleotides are TGTGCCATCAGTGAGTCTACCGGCAGCGGGGGGACCTACGAGCAGTATTTT.